This entry concerns a single T cell receptor (beta chain). The junction departs from germline at one end; a sequencing error may be responsible. This entry is derived from a study of blood T cell repertoires in COVID-19. Profiled with immunoSEQ multiplex PCR; TCRdb holds only in-frame clones, not every one. The sample lists 150,000 to 180,000 clones; around 90% were seen once. Germline V gives CDR1 MNHNS, CDR2 SASEGT. This CDR3 region has 16 residues. This TCR came from a man in his fifties with acute or convalescent COVID-19. V gene TRBV6-1 combines with J gene TRBJ2-2, with 10 bases that match TRBD2. The specimen sequenced was peripheral blood. The CDR3 sequence is CASSDGLAGVTWELFF. The CDR3 bases are TGTGCCAGCAGTGACGGCCTAGCGGGAGTCACCTGGGAGCTGTTTTTT.